The 16 T cell receptor beta chains listed next were all sequenced from one sample in a study of blood T cell repertoires in COVID-19 (TCRdb year 2020). Receptor amplification or capture employed the immunoSEQ multiplex PCR assay. Sourced from immuneACCESS, this table was stored by TCRdb with only in-frame sequences that have V and J called. A share of the clones is absent; for the studies checked, an unresolved V gene accounts for under half, and the remainder has no known explanation. The sample data list around 200,000 clones, and 70% to 90% of these were observed just once. The top ten clonotypes cover less than 1.5% of the sample. The material sequenced was peripheral blood. All receptors derive from a man aged 25 to 45 with acute or convalescent COVID-19.

This sequence joins TRBV5-6 and TRBJ2-2; 12 bases are a match to TRBD2. Losses at the gene ends were 4 bases for V and 5 bases for J; bases not matched to a gene: 9. Germline CDR1 and CDR2: SGHDT and YYEEEE. The CDR3 consists of 17 residues. CDR3 in amino acids: CASSVRTSGKRTGELFF. The CDR3 coding sequence is TGTGCCAGCAGCGTAAGGACTAGCGGGAAAAGAACCGGGGAGCTGTTTTTT.

V is TRBV6-5 and J is TRBJ2-2; tentative D call: TRBD2 (5 bases). In germline, CDR1 is MNHEY, CDR2 SVGAGI. V was clipped by 2 bases and J by 1 base, with 8 bases between them. The CDR3 contains 15 residues. Here the CDR3 reads CASSYRGMNTGELFF. The CDR3 DNA follows: TGTGCCAGCAGTTACAGAGGGATGAACACCGGGGAGCTGTTTTTT.

The chain combines TRBV27 with TRBJ2-7, with TRBD1 matching 9 bases. Looked up from germline, CDR1 is MNHEY and CDR2 is SMNVEV (reference sequence). The V and J ends lost 0 bases and 2 bases, in that order; junction bases with no gene match: 2. The CDR3 runs to 15 residues. In DNA, the CDR3 is TGTGCCAGCAGTTTATCGGGACAGGGCCCCTACGAGCAGTACTTC. It codes for CASSLSGQGPYEQYF.

About this clone: In the same sample, other DNA sequences code for this CDR3. The chain links TRBV5-4 to TRBJ1-5, with 8 bases lining up with TRBD1. The CDR3 extends over 13 amino acids. V lost 2 bases, J lost 6 bases, and 1 base stayed unmatched. From germline, CDR1 is SGHNT and CDR2 YYREEE (reference sequence). CDR3 DNA sequence: TGTGCCAGCAGCTTCGACAGGGGTCAGCCCCAGCATTTT. Its protein is CASSFDRGQPQHF.

V usage is TRBV11-3 and J usage is TRBJ2-7; 8 bases map to TRBD1. This CDR3 spans 18 amino acids. The germline CDR1 and CDR2 sequences are SGHNT and YENEEA. The V and J ends lost 4 bases and 0 bases, in that order; junction bases with no gene match: 14. The CDR3 bases are TGTGCCAGCAGCTCAGTATATTCAGGGGGCCAAAGCTCCTACGAGCAGTACTTC. Amino acid sequence: CASSSVYSGGQSSYEQYF.

The V and J genes are TRBV18 and TRBJ2-7; D possibly corresponds to TRBD2 (5 bases). V lost 5 bases and J 2 bases, leaving 13 bases between the germline ends. Germline V lookup: CDR1 KGHSH, CDR2 LQKENI. CDR3 length: 14 amino acids. The CDR3 reads CASSSSQVTYEQYF. The CDR3, as DNA: TGTGCCAGCTCATCTAGCCAGGTTACCTACGAGCAGTACTTC.

V and J are TRBV10-1 and TRBJ2-5; 12 nucleotides agree with TRBD2. The germline gives CDR1 WNHNN, CDR2 SYGVQD (reference sequence). Germline trimming cut 6 bases from V and 0 bases from J; bases unmatched to any gene: 5. This CDR3 is built from 16 residues. The CDR3 loop is CASSSGLAGNQETQYF. As DNA, the CDR3 is TGCGCCAGCAGCAGTGGACTAGCGGGAAACCAAGAGACCCAGTACTTC.

The V gene is TRBV28, the J gene TRBJ1-4; no firm D call. The germline V and J ends were trimmed by 5 bases and 7 bases, with 14 bases remaining between them. This CDR3 has 14 amino acids. In germline, CDR1 is MDHEN, CDR2 SYDVKM. The CDR3 loop is CASSTRVPAEKLFF. The DNA for the CDR3 is TGTGCCAGCAGTACCCGGGTCCCCGCTGAAAAACTGTTTTTT. The variable domain in full, completed from reference TRBV28 and TRBJ1-4, reads DVKVTQSSRYLVKRTGEKVFLECVQDMDHENMFWYRQDPGLGLRLIYFSYDVKMKEKGDIPEGYSVSREKKERFSLILESASTNQTSMYLCASSTRVPAEKLFFGSGTQLSVL.

Turning to this clone: Compared with germline, one end of the junction differs, possibly owing to a read error. V and J are TRBV11-2 and TRBJ2-5, with D tentatively TRBD2 (7 bases). Germline CDR1 is SGHAT and CDR2 is FQNNGV. This CDR3 is built from 14 residues. The CDR3: CASSLEDGGPPINF. Written as DNA, the CDR3 is TGTGCCAGCAGCTTAGAAGACGGGGGGCCACCTATAAACTTC.

The V gene is TRBV11-2, the J gene TRBJ1-6, with D unresolved. There are 16 residues in the CDR3. In germline, CDR1 is SGHAT, CDR2 FQNNGV. Trimming left V 5 bases short and J 3 bases short, with 14 bases between. For the CDR3, the DNA is TGTGCCAGCAGCCCACAGTCGTACTTCTATAATTCACCCCTCCACTTT. Its translation: CASSPQSYFYNSPLHF.

The chain joins TRBV28 to TRBJ1-2, with D tentatively TRBD1 (5 bases). The CDR3 runs to 15 residues. V was clipped by 4 bases and J by 7 bases, with 19 bases between them. CDR1 MDHEN and CDR2 SYDVKM come from the germline V gene. CDR3: CASSSGEGRRTGYTF. The CDR3 DNA follows: TGTGCCAGCAGTTCTGGGGAGGGGCGTAGAACTGGCTACACCTTC.

The table lists this clone with a few counts. This chain uses TRBV28 with TRBJ1-3; TRBD1 matches 7 bases. This CDR3 is 15 amino acids long. The ends lost 3 bases at V and 4 bases at J; junction bases unmatched: 6. Germline-derived CDR1 and CDR2 are MDHEN and SYDVKM. The CDR3 loop is CASSFSPGQGNTIYF. CDR3 sequence (DNA): TGTGCCAGCAGTTTTTCTCCGGGACAGGGAAACACCATATATTTT.

The genes are TRBV4-2 and TRBJ2-2, with D possibly matching TRBD2 (6 bases). The germline CDR1 and CDR2 sequences are LGHNA and YNFKEQ. Trimming removed 3 bases from V and 5 bases from J, with 7 bases in between. The CDR3 is 13 residues long. The CDR3 is CASSQGRTGELFF. The DNA of the CDR3 is TGTGCCAGCAGCCAGGGGAGGACCGGGGAGCTGTTTTTT.

This chain links TRBV28 with TRBJ1-1; D ambiguous. Per the germline V gene, CDR1 is MDHEN and CDR2 is SYDVKM. This CDR3 contains 17 residues. Trimming shortened V by 6 bases and J by 3 bases, and 23 bases separated the two germline ends. This CDR3 reads CASSLPRGIRRDTEAFF. The DNA for the CDR3 is TGTGCCAGCAGCCTGCCCCGCGGGATCCGGCGGGACACTGAAGCTTTCTTT.

This clone was counted once. The gene calls are TRBV24-1 and TRBJ1-5, with D unresolved. CDR3 length equals 13 residues. V lost 6 bases, J lost 7 bases, and 12 bases lay in between. The V gene's germline CDR1 is KGHDR and CDR2 SFDVKD. DNA for the CDR3: TGTGCCACCAGTCGGGATCTTAGACAGCCCCAGCATTTT. Amino acids: CATSRDLRQPQHF.

This clone has a single count. The gene calls are TRBV5-1 and TRBJ1-1; D call uncertain. CDR3 length: 14 residues. V lost 0 bases to trimming and J lost 3 bases, with 9 bases between them. Germline V gene data show CDR1 as SGHRS and CDR2 as YFSETQ. CDR3 region: CASSLDTRDTEAFF. The CDR3 coding sequence is TGCGCCAGCAGCTTGGATACTCGGGACACTGAAGCTTTCTTT.